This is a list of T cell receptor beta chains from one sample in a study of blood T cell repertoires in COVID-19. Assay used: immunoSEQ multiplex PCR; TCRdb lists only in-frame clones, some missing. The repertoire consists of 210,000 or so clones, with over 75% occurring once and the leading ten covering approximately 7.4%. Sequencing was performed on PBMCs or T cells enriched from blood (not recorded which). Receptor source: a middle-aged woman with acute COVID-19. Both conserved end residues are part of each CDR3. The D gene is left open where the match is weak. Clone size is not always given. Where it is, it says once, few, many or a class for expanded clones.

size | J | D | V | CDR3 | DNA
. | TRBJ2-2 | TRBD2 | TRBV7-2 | CASSSTSGRASGELFF | TGTGCCAGCAGCTCGACTAGCGGGAGGGCCTCCGGGGAGCTGTTTTTT
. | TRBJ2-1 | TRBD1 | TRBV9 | CASSVAPGTGYNEQFF | TGTGCCAGCAGCGTTGCCCCGGGGACAGGTTACAATGAGCAGTTCTTC
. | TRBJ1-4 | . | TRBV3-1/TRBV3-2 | CASSLFEPTNEKLFF | TGTGCCAGCAGCCTTTTCGAGCCAACTAATGAAAAACTGTTTTTT
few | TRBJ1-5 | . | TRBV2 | CASSGAYSNQPQHF | TGTGCCAGCAGTGGGGCGTATAGCAATCAGCCCCAGCATTTT
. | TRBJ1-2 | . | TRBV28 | CASSYWTYGYTF | TGTGCCAGCAGTTATTGGACTTATGGCTACACCTTC
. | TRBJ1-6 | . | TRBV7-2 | CASSSLINSPLHF | TGTGCCAGCAGCTCACTAATAAATTCACCCCTCCACTTT
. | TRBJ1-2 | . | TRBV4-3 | CASSRSTSGWNYGYTF | TGCGCCAGCAGCCGCTCCACGTCCGGGTGGAACTATGGCTACACCTTC
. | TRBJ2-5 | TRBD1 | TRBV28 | CASSLSAQGEPTQYF | TGTGCCAGCAGTTTATCGGCACAGGGGGAACCGACCCAGTACTTC
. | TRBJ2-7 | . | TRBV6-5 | CASSQQGTQYF | TGTGCCAGCAGCCAACAGGGAACCCAGTACTTC
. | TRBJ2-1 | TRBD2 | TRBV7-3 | CASSPFRPGLASTEQFF | TGTGCCAGCAGCCCCTTCCGTCCGGGACTAGCGTCGACGGAGCAGTTCTTC
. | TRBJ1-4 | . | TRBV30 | CAWATGRATNEKLFF | TGTGCCTGGGCAACAGGGAGGGCAACTAATGAAAAACTGTTTTTT
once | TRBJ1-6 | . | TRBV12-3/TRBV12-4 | CASSLRDSPLHF | TGTGCCAGCAGTTTACGTGATTCACCCCTCCACTTT
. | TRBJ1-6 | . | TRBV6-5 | CASSYSRPVNNSPLHF | TGTGCCAGCAGTTACTCGAGGCCCGTCAATAATTCACCCCTCCACTTT
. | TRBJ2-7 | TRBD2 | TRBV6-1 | CASSAAPSGVSYEQYF | TGTGCCAGCAGTGCCGCTCCTAGCGGAGTCTCCTACGAGCAGTACTTC
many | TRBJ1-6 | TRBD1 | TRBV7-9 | CASSTHDRTGVNSPLHF | TGTGCCAGCAGCACACACGACCGAACAGGGGTTAATTCACCCCTCCACTTT
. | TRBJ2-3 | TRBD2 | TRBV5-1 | CASSVRLAGDVGDTQYF | TGCGCCAGCAGCGTTAGACTAGCGGGAGATGTGGGGGATACGCAGTATTTT
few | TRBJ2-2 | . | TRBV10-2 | CASSVAQGGTGELFF | TGCGCCAGCAGTGTTGCACAGGGCGGCACCGGGGAGCTGTTTTTT
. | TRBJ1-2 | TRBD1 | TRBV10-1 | CASSAGQGSGYTF | TGCGCCAGCAGTGCTGGACAGGGAAGTGGCTACACCTTC
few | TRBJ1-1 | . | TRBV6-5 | CATASTGSNTEAFF | TGTGCCACCGCCTCGACAGGTTCGAACACTGAAGCTTTCTTT
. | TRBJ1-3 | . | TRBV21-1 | CASSKDRYRGATGNTIYF | TGTGCCAGCAGCAAAGATAGGTACAGGGGAGCTACTGGAAACACCATATATTTT
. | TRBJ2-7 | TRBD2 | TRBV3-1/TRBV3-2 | CASSQGPSGGQNEQYF | TGTGCCAGCAGCCAAGGTCCAAGCGGGGGGCAGAACGAGCAGTACTTC
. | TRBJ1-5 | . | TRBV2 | CASSENNHYSNQPQHF | TGTGCCAGCAGTGAAAATAATCACTATAGCAATCAGCCCCAGCATTTT
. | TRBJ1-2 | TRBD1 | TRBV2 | CASLGQVYGYTF | TGTGCCAGCCTCGGACAGGTCTATGGCTACACCTTC
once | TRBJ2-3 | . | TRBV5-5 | CASSLDRATDTQYF | TGTGCCAGCAGCTTGGACAGGGCGACAGATACGCAGTATTTT
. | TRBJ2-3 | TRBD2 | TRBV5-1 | CASSPGLAGGLTDTQYF | TGCGCCAGCAGCCCTGGACTAGCGGGGGGCCTCACAGATACGCAGTATTTT
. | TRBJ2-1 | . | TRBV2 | CASSEDVAQYNEQFF | TGTGCCAGCAGTGAGGATGTAGCGCAATACAATGAGCAGTTCTTC
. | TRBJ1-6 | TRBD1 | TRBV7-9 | CASSGGTGNSPLHF | TGTGCCAGCAGTGGGGGGACAGGGAATTCACCCCTCCACTTT
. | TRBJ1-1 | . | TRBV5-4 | CASSWEGRGYTEAFF | TGTGCCAGCAGCTGGGAGGGGAGGGGGTACACTGAAGCTTTCTTT
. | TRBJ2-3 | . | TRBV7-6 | CASSLAAGRGTDTQYF | TGTGCCAGCAGCTTAGCGGCGGGGCGAGGCACAGATACGCAGTATTTT
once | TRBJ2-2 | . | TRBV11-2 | CASSLVETGTGELFF | TGTGCCAGCAGCTTAGTGGAGACAGGAACCGGGGAGCTGTTTTTT
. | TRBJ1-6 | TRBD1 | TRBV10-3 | CAIRVTGASDSLHF | TGTGCCATCAGAGTAACAGGGGCCTCTGACTCCCTCCACTTT
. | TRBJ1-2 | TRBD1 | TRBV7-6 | CASSSSTGVGNYGYTF | TGTGCCAGCAGCTCATCGACAGGGGTGGGGAACTATGGCTACACCTTC
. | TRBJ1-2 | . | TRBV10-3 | CAISPDRFYGYTF | TGTGCCATCAGCCCGGACAGATTCTATGGCTACACCTTC
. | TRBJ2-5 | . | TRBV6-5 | CASRPGIWETQYF | TGTGCCAGCAGACCAGGGATTTGGGAGACCCAGTACTTC
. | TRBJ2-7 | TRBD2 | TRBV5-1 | CASTPRVGGHEQYF | TGCGCCAGCACCCCCCGCGTGGGAGGGCACGAGCAGTACTTC
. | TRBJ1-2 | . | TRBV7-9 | CASSLGRSAFYGYTF | TGTGCCAGCAGCTTAGGCAGGTCGGCTTTCTATGGCTACACCTTC
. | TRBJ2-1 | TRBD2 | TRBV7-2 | CASSLAGGVSYNEQFF | TGTGCCAGCAGTCTAGCGGGAGGGGTGTCGTACAATGAGCAGTTCTTC
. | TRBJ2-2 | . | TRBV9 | CASTPRGADTGELFF | TGTGCCAGCACCCCCCGGGGGGCGGACACCGGGGAGCTGTTTTTT
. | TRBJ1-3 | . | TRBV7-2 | CASSERALSGNTIYF | TGTGCCAGCAGCGAGCGGGCCCTCTCTGGAAACACCATATATTTT
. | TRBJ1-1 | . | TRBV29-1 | CSVDGVGGTEAFF | TGCAGCGTTGATGGGGTAGGGGGCACTGAAGCTTTCTTT